This TCR beta chain derives from a study of cytomegalovirus exposure and HLA in healthy donors. Study-wide findings and caveats: Confirmation in vitro established that a few CMV-associated chains were specific for CMV antigens.

With 60 Vbeta and 13 Jbeta primers, the PCR was carried out. Sequenced by immunoSEQ multiplex PCR; TCRdb stores in-frame clones only, minus some. The sample holds about 120,000 clones, 63% seen once. Worth noting for this clone: Its antigen is unidentified.

The receptor's source is a man between 35 and 55 years old in good health and CMV-seropositive. Sequencing was performed on PBMCs.

As DNA, the CDR3 is TGCAGCGTACTTAGCGGGAGTGGGGAGACCCAGTACTTC. Protein: CSVLSGSGETQYF. The J gene is TRBJ2-5, the V gene TRBV29-1, with TRBD2 matching 9 bases. CDR3 length: 13 residues. V shed 6 bases and J 5 bases; nucleotides not matched to a gene: 7. Germline CDR1 reads SQVTM; CDR2 reads ANQGSEA.